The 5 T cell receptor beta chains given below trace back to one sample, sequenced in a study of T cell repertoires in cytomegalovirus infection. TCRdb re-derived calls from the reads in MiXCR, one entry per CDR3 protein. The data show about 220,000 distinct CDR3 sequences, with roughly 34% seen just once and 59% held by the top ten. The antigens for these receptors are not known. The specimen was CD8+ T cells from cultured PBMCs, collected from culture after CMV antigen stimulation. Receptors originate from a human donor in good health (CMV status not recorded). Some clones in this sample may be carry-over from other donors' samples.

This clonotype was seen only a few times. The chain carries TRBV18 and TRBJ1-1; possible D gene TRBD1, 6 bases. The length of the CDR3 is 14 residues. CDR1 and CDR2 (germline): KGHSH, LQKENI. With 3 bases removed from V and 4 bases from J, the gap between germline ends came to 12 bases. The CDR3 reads CASSPARGRTEAFF. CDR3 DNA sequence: TGTGCCAGCTCACCGGCCAGGGGTCGCACTGAAGCTTTCTTT.

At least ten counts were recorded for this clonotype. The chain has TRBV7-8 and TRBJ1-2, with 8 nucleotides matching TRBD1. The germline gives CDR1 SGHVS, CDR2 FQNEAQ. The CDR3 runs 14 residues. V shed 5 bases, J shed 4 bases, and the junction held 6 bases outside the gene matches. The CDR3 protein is CASSPGQATYGYTF. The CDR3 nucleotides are TGTGCCAGCAGCCCGGGACAGGCCACCTATGGCTACACCTTC.

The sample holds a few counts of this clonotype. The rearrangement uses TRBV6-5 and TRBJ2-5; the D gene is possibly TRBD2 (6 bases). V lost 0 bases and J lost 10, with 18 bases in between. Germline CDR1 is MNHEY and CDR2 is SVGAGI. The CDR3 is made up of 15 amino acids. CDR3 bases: TGTGCCAGCAGTTACTCTAGGGGTAGCGGACGGGACCAGTACTTC. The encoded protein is CASSYSRGSGRDQYF.

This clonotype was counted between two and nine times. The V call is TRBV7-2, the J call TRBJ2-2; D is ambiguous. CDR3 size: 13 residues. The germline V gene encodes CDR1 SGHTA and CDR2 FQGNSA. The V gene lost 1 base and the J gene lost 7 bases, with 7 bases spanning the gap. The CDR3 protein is CASSLGGGGELFF. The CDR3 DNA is TGTGCCAGCAGCTTAGGGGGTGGCGGGGAGCTGTTTTTT. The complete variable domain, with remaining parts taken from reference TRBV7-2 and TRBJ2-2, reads GAGVSQSPSNKVTEKGKDVELRCDPISGHTALYWYRQSLGQGLEFLIYFQGNSAPDKSGLPSDRFSAERTGGSVSTLTIQRTQQEDSAVYLCASSLGGGGELFFGEGSRLTVL.

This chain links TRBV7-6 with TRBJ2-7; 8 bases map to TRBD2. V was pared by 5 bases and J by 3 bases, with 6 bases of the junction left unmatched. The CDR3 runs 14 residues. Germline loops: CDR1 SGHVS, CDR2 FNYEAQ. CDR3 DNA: TGTGCCAGCAGCCCCTTCGGGGGGGGCTACGAGCAGTACTTC. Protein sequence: CASSPFGGGYEQYF.